These 6 T cell receptor beta chains originate from one sample sequenced in a study of identifying expanded T cells in peripheral blood. TCRdb keeps only in-frame clones here, not all; method: immunoSEQ multiplex PCR. The table lists tens of thousands of clones, approximately 82% of them singletons. Sequenced input: blood. The receptors derive from a person aged 18 to 69 in good health.

This sequence joins TRBV6-1 and TRBJ2-3; a possible D gene is TRBD2 (6 bases). With 6 bases removed from V and 4 bases from J, the gap between germline ends came to 17 bases. In germline, CDR1 is MNHNS, CDR2 SASEGT. The CDR3 has 15 amino acids. The CDR3 spells CASRGLADGADTQYF. CDR3 bases: TGTGCCAGCAGGGGTTTAGCGGATGGTGCAGATACGCAGTATTTT.

This clone was picked up a small number of times. The chain recombines TRBV29-1 with TRBJ2-2; D not certain. Trimming shortened V by 6 bases and J by 6 bases, and 8 bases separated the two germline ends. The CDR3 contains 11 residues. Germline V gene lookup returns CDR1 SQVTM and CDR2 ANQGSEA. The CDR3 loop reads CSVLVPGELFF. In DNA, the CDR3 is TGCAGCGTACTGGTTCCCGGGGAGCTGTTTTTT.

The rearrangement joins TRBV27 to TRBJ2-7, with TRBD1 as a possible D gene (5 bases). The ends were cut back, 5 bases at V and 2 bases at J, with 10 bases in the middle. The CDR3 extends over 13 amino acids. Germline V gene lookup returns CDR1 MNHEY and CDR2 SMNVEV (reference sequence). DNA for the CDR3: TGTGCCAGCAGTATAGGGGTAACCTACGAGCAGTACTTC. Amino acid sequence: CASSIGVTYEQYF.

The chain recombines TRBV7-9 with TRBJ2-7; D gene uncertain. Trimming removed 1 base from V and 2 bases from J, with 3 bases in between. CDR3 length: 12 residues. Germline-derived CDR1 and CDR2 are SEHNR and FQNEAQ (reference sequence). The CDR3 nucleotides are TGTGCCAGCAGCTTAGTTGCCTACGAGCAGTACTTC. Translating gives CASSLVAYEQYF.

The chain is built from TRBV27 and TRBJ1-2; D not certain. Trimming cost V 0 bases and J 8 bases, with 13 bases left between them. The CDR3 loop spans 14 amino acids. Germline CDR1 and CDR2: MNHEY and SMNVEV (reference sequence). CDR3 region: CASSLSYTKMGYTF. Here the CDR3 DNA reads TGTGCCAGCAGTTTATCGTACACAAAAATGGGCTACACCTTC.

This rearrangement joins TRBV7-2 to TRBJ2-3; 10 bases are a match to TRBD1. CDR1 and CDR2 from the germline V gene are SGHTA and FQGNSA. This CDR3 comprises 18 residues. V dropped 2 bases and J dropped 2; count of bases not matched to a gene: 10. CDR3: CASSLHIPGQGFTDTQYF. The DNA of the CDR3 is TGTGCCAGCAGCTTACATATTCCGGGACAGGGGTTCACAGATACGCAGTATTTT.